A selection of T cell receptor beta chains follows, all from one sample in a study of T cell clones after liver transplantation. Generated by immunoSEQ multiplex PCR, the TCRdb table keeps only in-frame clones and is missing some. This table has under 130,000 clones, 80% to 90% appearing once. This material consisted of CD4+ T cells from blood, taken approximately 50 months after liver transplant. The receptors derive from a human patient who received a liver transplant. Some T cells may be graft donor cells. The CDR3 runs from the conserved cysteine through the conserved F or W. D genes are given only for firm matches. Only part of the rows carry a size: once, few, many, or a class if the clone is expanded.

12 | TRBJ2-2 | once | . | TRBV10-1 | TGCGCCAGCAGTGAGGCCACCGGGGAGCTGTTTTTT | CASSEATGELFF
15 | TRBJ2-3 | . | . | TRBV28 | TGTGCCAGCAGTGTCCATTTAGCTGGTACAGATACGCAGTATTTT | CASSVHLAGTDTQYF
15 | TRBJ2-5 | . | . | TRBV14 | TGTGCCAGCAGCCAACCCGGGGCTGGTCGGGAGACCCAGTACTTC | CASSQPGAGRETQYF
14 | TRBJ2-5 | . | . | TRBV18 | TGTGCCAGCTCACCAGTTGGTTTACAAGAGACCCAGTACTTC | CASSPVGLQETQYF
14 | TRBJ2-2 | once | . | TRBV7-9 | TGTGCCAGCAGCTTAGGGACCCACACCGGGGAGCTGTTTTTT | CASSLGTHTGELFF
16 | TRBJ2-7 | . | TRBD1 | TRBV6-6 | TGTGCCAGCAGTTACCCTCACCCGACAGGGTTGGACGAGCAGTACTTC | CASSYPHPTGLDEQYF
15 | TRBJ1-4 | few | TRBD1 | TRBV19 | TGTGCCAGTAGTATAGGCGACAGGGGGAATGAAAAACTGTTTTTT | CASSIGDRGNEKLFF
14 | TRBJ1-1 | . | TRBD1 | TRBV7-2 | TGTGCCAGCAGTTATCGGGCAGGGGGCACTGAAGCTTTCTTT | CASSYRAGGTEAFF
15 | TRBJ2-3 | few | TRBD2 | TRBV2 | TGTGCCAGCAGTGTTCGGGCGGGAGAGATAGATACGCAGTATTTT | CASSVRAGEIDTQYF
14 | TRBJ2-1 | . | TRBD2 | TRBV19 | TGTGCCAGTAGTGTAGCGGGAGCGTCTCATGAGCAGTTCTTC | CASSVAGASHEQFF
16 | TRBJ1-5 | . | TRBD1 | TRBV19 | TGTGCCAGTAGTATCATGGACAGGGGATATAATCAGCCCCAGCATTTT | CASSIMDRGYNQPQHF
13 | TRBJ2-7 | . | . | TRBV7-9 | TGTGCCAGCAGCTCTTGGGGGAGGACCGAGCAGTACTTC | CASSSWGRTEQYF
14 | TRBJ1-5 | . | . | TRBV28 | TGTGCCAGCAGTTTAAGCCCAAGCAATCAGCCCCAGCATTTT | CASSLSPSNQPQHF
12 | TRBJ1-1 | . | . | TRBV28 | TGTGCCAGCAGTTTACAAGGGACTGAAGCTTTCTTT | CASSLQGTEAFF
16 | TRBJ2-3 | . | . | TRBV14 | TGTGCCAGCAGCCAAGACGGCCCTTTTCCCACAGATACGCAGTATTTT | CASSQDGPFPTDTQYF